Reported below is one TCR beta chain. In TCRdb, the PCR reads were re-called with MiXCR into one record per CDR3 protein. The table shows 84,000 or so distinct CDR3 sequences, with 48% occurring only once. This specimen comes from a study of CDR3 diversity in severe acne. Sample: blood. This TCR came from a male donor in good health, serving as a control.

The CDR3 nucleotides read TGTGCTAGTGGTATAGGGACAGGGCCCTACGAGCAGTACTTC. This codes for CASGIGTGPYEQYF. The V gene is TRBV12-5, the J gene TRBJ2-7; TRBD1 aligns across 9 bases. The CDR3 is made up of 14 amino acids. From germline, CDR1 is LGHNT and CDR2 FRNRAP. The ends lost 5 bases at V and 2 bases at J; junction bases unmatched: 4.